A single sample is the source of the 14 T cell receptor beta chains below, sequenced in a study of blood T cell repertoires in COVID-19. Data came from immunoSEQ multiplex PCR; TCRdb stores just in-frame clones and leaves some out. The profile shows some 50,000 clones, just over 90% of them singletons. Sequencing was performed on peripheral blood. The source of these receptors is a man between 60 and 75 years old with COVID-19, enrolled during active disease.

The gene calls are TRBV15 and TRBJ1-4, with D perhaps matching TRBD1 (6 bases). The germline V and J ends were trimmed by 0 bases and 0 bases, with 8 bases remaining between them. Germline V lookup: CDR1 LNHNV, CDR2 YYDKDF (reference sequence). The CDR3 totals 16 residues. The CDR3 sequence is CATSRDGTPTNEKLFF. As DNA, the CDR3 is TGTGCCACCAGCAGAGATGGGACACCAACTAATGAAAAACTGTTTTTT.

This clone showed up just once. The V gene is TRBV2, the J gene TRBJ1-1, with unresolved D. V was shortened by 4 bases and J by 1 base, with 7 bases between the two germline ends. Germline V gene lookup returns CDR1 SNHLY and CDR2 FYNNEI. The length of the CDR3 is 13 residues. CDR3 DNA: TGTGCCAGCAGTGGATACAGGAACACTGAAGCTTTCTTT. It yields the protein CASSGYRNTEAFF.

The CDR3 DNA sequence: TGTGCCATCAGTGGGACAGGGAACACTGAAGCTTTCTTT. This encodes CAISGTGNTEAFF. The V call is TRBV10-3, the J call TRBJ1-1, with 7 bases lining up with TRBD1. Germline V CDR1 and CDR2: ENHRY, SYGVKD. After removal of 4 bases from V and 1 base from J, the junction contained 0 bases not matched to a gene. The CDR3 extends over 13 amino acids.

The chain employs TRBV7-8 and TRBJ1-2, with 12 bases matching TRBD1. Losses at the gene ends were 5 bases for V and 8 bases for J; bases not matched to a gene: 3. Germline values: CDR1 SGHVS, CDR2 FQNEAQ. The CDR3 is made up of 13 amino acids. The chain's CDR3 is CASSLGQGAGYTF. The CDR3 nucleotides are TGTGCCAGCAGCCTGGGACAGGGGGCAGGCTACACCTTC.

This CDR3 reads CAWGLRDTIYF. The CDR3 DNA sequence: TGTGCCTGGGGCCTCCGGGACACCATATATTTT. The chain has TRBV30 and TRBJ1-3, with D hard to call. Trimming shortened V by 5 bases and J by 8 bases, and 10 bases separated the two germline ends. Germline values: CDR1 GTSNPN, CDR2 SVGIG (reference sequence). The CDR3 totals 11 residues.

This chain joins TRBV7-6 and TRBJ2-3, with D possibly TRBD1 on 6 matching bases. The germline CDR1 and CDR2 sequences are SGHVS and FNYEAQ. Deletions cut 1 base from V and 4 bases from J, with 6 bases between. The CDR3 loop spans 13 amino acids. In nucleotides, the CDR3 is TGTGCCAGCAGCTTAGGGGGGCCAGATACGCAGTATTTT. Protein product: CASSLGGPDTQYF.

The DNA for the CDR3 is TGTGCCAGCAGTTTGCAGAGCCGCGGCGTAGGTGCCGACAATGAGCAGTTCTTC. It encodes CASSLQSRGVGADNEQFF. The chain couples TRBV28 to TRBJ2-1; D not certain. Trimming took off 3 bases at V and 5 bases at J, with 23 bases between the two ends. This CDR3 has 18 amino acids. Per the germline V gene, CDR1 is MDHEN and CDR2 is SYDVKM.

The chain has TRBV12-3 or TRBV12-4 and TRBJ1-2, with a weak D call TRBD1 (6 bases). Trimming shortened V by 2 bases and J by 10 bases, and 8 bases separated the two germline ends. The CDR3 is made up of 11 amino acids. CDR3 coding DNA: TGTGCCAGCAGTTTATCAGGGGCCTACACCTTC. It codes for CASSLSGAYTF.

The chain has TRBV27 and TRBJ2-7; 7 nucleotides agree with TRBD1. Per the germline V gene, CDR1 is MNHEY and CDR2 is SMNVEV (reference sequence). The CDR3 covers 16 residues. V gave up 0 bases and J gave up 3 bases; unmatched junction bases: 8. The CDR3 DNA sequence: TGTGCCAGCAGTTTATCGAAGGGGACAGAAAGCTACGAGCAGTACTTC. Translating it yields CASSLSKGTESYEQYF.

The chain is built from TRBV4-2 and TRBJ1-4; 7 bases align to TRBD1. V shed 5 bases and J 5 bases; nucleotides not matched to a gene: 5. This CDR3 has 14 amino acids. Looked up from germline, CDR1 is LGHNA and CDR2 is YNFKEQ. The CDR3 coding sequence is TGTGCCAGCAGCACCGGGACAGAAAATGAAAAACTGTTTTTT. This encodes CASSTGTENEKLFF.

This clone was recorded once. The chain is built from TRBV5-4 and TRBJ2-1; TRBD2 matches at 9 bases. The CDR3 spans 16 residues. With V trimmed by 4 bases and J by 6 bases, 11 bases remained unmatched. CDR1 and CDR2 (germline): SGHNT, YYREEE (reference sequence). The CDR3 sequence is CASSAGGRADFNEQFF. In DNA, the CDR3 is TGTGCCAGCAGCGCTGGCGGGAGGGCAGATTTCAATGAGCAGTTCTTC.

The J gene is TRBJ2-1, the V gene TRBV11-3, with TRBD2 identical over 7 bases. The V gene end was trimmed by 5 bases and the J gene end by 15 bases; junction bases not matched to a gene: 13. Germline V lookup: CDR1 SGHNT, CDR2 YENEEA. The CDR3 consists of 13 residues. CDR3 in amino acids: CASSPQGAGNLFF. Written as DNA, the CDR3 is TGTGCCAGCAGCCCCCAGGGAGCGGGAAATTTGTTCTTC.

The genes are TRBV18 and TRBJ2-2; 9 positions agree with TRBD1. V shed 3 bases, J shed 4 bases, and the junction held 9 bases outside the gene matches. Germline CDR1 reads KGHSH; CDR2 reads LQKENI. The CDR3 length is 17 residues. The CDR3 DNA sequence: TGTGCCAGCTCACCGGCCCGGACAGGGGCATCCACCGGGGAGCTGTTTTTT. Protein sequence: CASSPARTGASTGELFF.

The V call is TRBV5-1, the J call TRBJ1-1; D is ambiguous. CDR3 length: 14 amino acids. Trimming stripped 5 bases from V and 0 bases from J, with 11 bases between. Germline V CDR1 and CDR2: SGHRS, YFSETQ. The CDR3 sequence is CASRNLEVNTEAFF. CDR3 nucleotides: TGCGCCAGCAGGAACCTCGAGGTGAACACTGAAGCTTTCTTT.